A selection of T cell receptor beta chains follows, all from one sample in a study of identical twins. MiXCR was run by TCRdb on the 5' RACE reads, yielding one entry per CDR3 protein. The repertoire holds some 250,000 distinct CDR3 sequences, with around 6.5% as singletons. Another study also made use of these data, one on T cells expressing NK-cell markers.

The sequencing sample was made of CD8+ T cells sorted from blood. The receptor source for this set is a woman between 18 and 30 years old in good health. Both conserved end residues are part of each CDR3. The D gene is left open where the match is weak. Size tells how often a clone was seen (once, few, many) or the class of an expanded clone, and some rows leave it out.

TRBJ2-3	few	.	TRBV9	15	CASSVAVRSLDTQYF	TGTGCCAGCAGCGTAGCGGTGCGAAGCTTGGATACGCAGTATTTT
TRBJ2-7	many	.	TRBV6-5	13	CASSYSIRSEQYF	TGTGCCAGCAGTTACTCGATCCGGTCCGAGCAGTACTTC
TRBJ2-7	.	TRBD2	TRBV6-5	15	CASSYKRENQDEQYF	TGTGCCAGCAGTTACAAGCGGGAGAACCAAGACGAGCAGTACTTC
TRBJ1-1	many	TRBD1	TRBV7-9	15	CASSPPGQVNTEAFF	TGTGCCAGCAGCCCACCGGGACAGGTGAACACTGAAGCTTTCTTT
TRBJ2-7	few	.	TRBV20-1	12	CSARGGAYEQYF	TGCAGTGCTAGAGGGGGGGCCTACGAGCAGTACTTC
TRBJ2-1	few	.	TRBV7-9	13	CASSFIPWYEQFF	TGTGCCAGCAGCTTTATCCCCTGGTATGAGCAGTTCTTC
TRBJ2-7	.	.	TRBV2	14	CASSGGQGIGEQYF	TGTGCCAGCAGTGGAGGGCAGGGGATAGGGGAGCAGTACTTC
TRBJ1-6	few	.	TRBV7-2	13	CASSLEGDSPLHF	TGTGCCAGCAGCTTAGAGGGGGATTCACCCCTCCACTTT
TRBJ1-1	many	.	TRBV2	9	CASGTEAFF	TGTGCCAGCGGGACTGAAGCTTTCTTT
TRBJ2-5	.	.	TRBV7-6	12	CASSHPQETQYF	TGTGCCAGCAGCCACCCCCAAGAGACCCAGTACTTC
TRBJ1-1	many	.	TRBV7-9	15	CASSSLGRDYTEAFF	TGTGCCAGCAGCTCCCTGGGTAGGGACTACACTGAAGCTTTCTTT
TRBJ2-7	few	TRBD1	TRBV27	13	CASSSAGGHEQYF	TGTGCCAGCAGTTCGGCAGGGGGCCACGAGCAGTACTTC
TRBJ1-5	.	.	TRBV15	14	CATSGTGFGQPQHF	TGTGCCACCAGCGGAACAGGGTTCGGGCAGCCCCAGCATTTT
TRBJ2-3	.	.	TRBV7-2	15	CASSLAGGGADTQYF	TGTGCCAGCAGCTTAGCGGGAGGGGGGGCAGATACGCAGTATTTT
TRBJ2-6	few	.	TRBV27	17	CASSLNTGEAGANVLTF	TGTGCCAGCAGCCTAAATACAGGGGAGGCCGGGGCCAACGTCCTGACTTTC
TRBJ2-1	.	TRBD1	TRBV20-1	11	CSALTGNEQFF	TGCAGTGCTCTGACAGGGAATGAGCAGTTCTTC
TRBJ2-5	few	.	TRBV10-3	12	CASWGDQETQYF	TGTGCCTCCTGGGGGGACCAAGAGACCCAGTACTTC
TRBJ2-3	many	.	TRBV6-6	13	CASGRIGTDTQYF	TGTGCCAGCGGACGGATTGGAACAGATACGCAGTATTTT
TRBJ2-1	.	TRBD2	TRBV15	16	CATSRPPGGVYNEQFF	TGTGCCACCAGCAGACCGCCGGGAGGGGTCTACAATGAGCAGTTCTTC
TRBJ2-6	few	.	TRBV10-3	17	CAISESTSTVLANVLTF	TGTGCCATCAGTGAGTCGACTAGTACGGTTTTGGCCAACGTCCTGACTTTC
TRBJ1-5	.	.	TRBV19	14	CASSILGALQPQHF	TGTGCCAGTAGTATTTTAGGGGCACTCCAGCCCCAGCATTTT
TRBJ2-1	many	.	TRBV7-9	12	CASSLGAYEQFF	TGTGCCAGCAGCTTAGGGGCCTATGAGCAGTTCTTC
TRBJ2-4	few	.	TRBV29-1	15	CSVWSGEGAKNIQYF	TGCAGCGTTTGGAGTGGAGAAGGAGCCAAAAACATTCAGTACTTC
TRBJ2-6	.	.	TRBV11-2	13	CASSLVGANVLTF	TGTGCCAGCAGCTTAGTAGGGGCCAACGTCCTGACTTTC
TRBJ2-7	.	.	TRBV6-2/TRBV6-3	13	CASRVKEPYEQYF	TGTGCCAGCAGGGTCAAGGAACCCTACGAGCAGTACTTC
TRBJ2-1	few	.	TRBV7-9	17	CASSPPHGDPTYNEQFF	TGTGCCAGCAGCCCACCCCACGGGGACCCGACCTACAATGAGCAGTTCTTC
TRBJ2-1	few	.	TRBV2	15	CASSGATGGYNEQFF	TGTGCCAGCAGTGGCGCAACGGGTGGATACAATGAGCAGTTCTTC
TRBJ2-7	few	TRBD1	TRBV6-1	15	CASSEIGRDRDEQYF	TGTGCCAGCAGTGAAATAGGAAGGGACAGGGACGAGCAGTACTTC
TRBJ2-3	many	.	TRBV4-1	15	CASSQDIKRTYTQYF	TGCGCCAGCAGCCAAGATATTAAACGGACCTATACGCAGTATTTT
TRBJ2-5	.	.	TRBV6-1	14	CASSLGRTGGTQYF	TGTGCCAGCAGCCTCGGGAGAACCGGGGGGACCCAGTACTTC
TRBJ2-5	few	TRBD1	TRBV6-2/TRBV6-3	15	CASSKWDRGSKTQYF	TGTGCCAGCAGTAAATGGGACAGGGGGTCAAAGACCCAGTACTTC
TRBJ2-7	many	.	TRBV20-1	12	CSAIRSDYEQYF	TGCAGTGCGATCCGAAGCGACTACGAGCAGTACTTC
TRBJ2-2	.	.	TRBV30	12	CAWNRAAGELFF	TGTGCCTGGAATAGGGCGGCCGGGGAGCTGTTTTTT
TRBJ1-5	few	.	TRBV9	13	CASSPGTNQPQHF	TGTGCCAGCAGTCCAGGGACGAATCAGCCCCAGCATTTT
TRBJ2-1	many	.	TRBV10-3	15	CAISEISGTYNEQFF	TGTGCCATCAGTGAGATCAGCGGAACCTACAATGAGCAGTTCTTC
TRBJ2-7	.	TRBD2	TRBV9	15	CASSVSGGRDYEQNF	TGTGCCAGCAGCGTGAGTGGCGGGAGAGACTACGAGCAGAACTTC
TRBJ2-3	few	TRBD2	TRBV11-3	13	CASGMGTSSAQYF	TGTGCCAGCGGTATGGGGACTAGCTCGGCGCAGTATTTT
TRBJ2-2	many	TRBD2	TRBV12-3/TRBV12-4	12	CASRRGSGELFF	TGTGCCAGCCGGCGGGGGTCCGGGGAGCTGTTTTTT
TRBJ1-1	few	TRBD1	TRBV7-9	15	CASSLVTGGRTEAFF	TGTGCCAGCAGCTTAGTGACAGGGGGCCGTACTGAAGCTTTCTTT
TRBJ2-2	many	TRBD2	TRBV5-1	17	CASSYNTGTSGTGELFF	TGCGCCAGCAGCTATAATACCGGGACTAGCGGCACCGGGGAGCTGTTTTTT
TRBJ2-7	few	.	TRBV6-1	17	CASSEGPGLGGWYEQYF	TGTGCCAGCAGTGAAGGGCCCGGACTAGGGGGTTGGTACGAGCAGTACTTC
TRBJ2-2	.	.	TRBV20-1	11	CSASRPGELFF	TGCAGTGCTAGCCGGCCCGGGGAGCTGTTTTTT
TRBJ1-6	many	.	TRBV5-1	15	CASSFDIFSGSPLHF	TGCGCCAGCAGCTTTGACATCTTCTCAGGATCACCCCTCCACTTT
TRBJ2-7	few	TRBD2	TRBV9	15	CASSPAGTSSYEQYF	TGTGCCAGCAGCCCGGCCGGGACTAGCTCCTACGAGCAGTACTTC
TRBJ2-3	many	TRBD1	TRBV9	17	CASSATIGTGLTDTQYF	TGTGCCAGCAGCGCTACCATCGGGACAGGGCTCACAGATACGCAGTATTTT
TRBJ2-7	.	.	TRBV7-9	11	CASSSPEEQYF	TGTGCCAGCAGCTCTCCCGAAGAGCAGTACTTC
TRBJ1-2	many	.	TRBV7-9	12	CASSLRGDGYTF	TGTGCCAGCAGCTTACGAGGGGATGGCTACACCTTC
TRBJ2-7	.	.	TRBV9	15	CASSSDERDIYEQYF	TGTGCCAGCAGCTCCGACGAGAGGGACATCTACGAGCAGTACTTC
TRBJ2-7	few	.	TRBV6-2/TRBV6-3	14	CASSYSSSAHEQYF	TGTGCCAGCAGTTACTCGTCGTCGGCCCACGAGCAGTACTTC
TRBJ1-2	.	.	TRBV21-1	13	CASSKVGEYGYTF	TGTGCCAGCAGCAAAGTTGGAGAGTATGGCTACACCTTC
TRBJ2-1	many	.	TRBV12-3/TRBV12-4	14	CASSLGGFYNEQFF	TGTGCCAGCAGTTTGGGGGGCTTTTACAATGAGCAGTTCTTC
TRBJ2-1	.	.	TRBV9	12	CASSDQGYEQFF	TGTGCCAGCAGCGATCAGGGGTATGAGCAGTTCTTC
TRBJ2-2	many	.	TRBV12-3/TRBV12-4	13	CACGTVNTGELFF	TGTGCCTGCGGGACAGTTAACACCGGGGAGCTGTTTTTT